Listed below are T cell receptor beta chains from one sample, sequenced in a study of identical twins. One entry per CDR3 protein results from TCRdb running MiXCR on the 5' RACE reads. The sample comprises around 490,000 distinct CDR3 sequences, around 20% of which are singletons, and roughly 0.5% rests with the top ten. The same sample was also used in a study of yellow fever vaccine responses in identical twins.

Material: CD4+ T cells sorted from blood. These receptors were taken from a woman under 30 in good health. Each CDR3 is given without its conserved first and last residue. A D gene is named only where the DNA matches it firmly. The listing skips clone size in some rows; elsewhere it reads once, few, many or a size class.

- TRBV20-1 - GGQLGPEAF
- TRBV18 few ASSQDWGTDTQY
- TRBV10-3 - AISLVVNEQF
TRBD2 TRBV13 - ASRPAARGAPRGDNEQF
TRBD2 TRBV3-1 few ASSHTSGRGEQF
TRBD1 TRBV24-1 - ATLLAGQGYNEQF
- TRBV3-1 - ASSQGSGGELF
TRBD2 TRBV11-2 - ASSFLQGLAYNEQF
TRBD1 TRBV6-7 - ASSYSSRGDRLNTEAF
- TRBV3-1 - ASSQAGGKAF
- TRBV20-1 few SARPARDSPLH
- TRBV11-2 - ASSLDNPTYNEQF
TRBD1 TRBV5-1 - ASSRQGAGDGELF
- TRBV6-1 few ASSEALGDAGELF
- TRBV2 few ASSAQTVSYEQY
TRBD2 TRBV5-1 few ASSFLAGQNTGELF
- TRBV5-1 few ASSLSRPNQETQY
- TRBV12-3/TRBV12-4 - ASSVGGGTGELF
- TRBV28 - ASSQPWGPTDTQY
TRBD1 TRBV29-1 few SVAPTGAISEAF
- TRBV10-3 few AISEKGESSYNEQF
TRBD2 TRBV11-2 - ASSALAGDYNEQF
- TRBV20-1 few SAREDSLPTDTQY
- TRBV9 - ASSIDWTLNTEAF
- TRBV12-3/TRBV12-4 - ASSSGKSNTEAF
- TRBV7-9 - ASTDMDTQY
- TRBV12-3/TRBV12-4 many ASRLWARTSTEAF
- TRBV10-2 many ASSAGALSTQY
TRBD2 TRBV10-3 few AISDLAGGGFGY
TRBD2 TRBV28 - ASPPGASGSVVRDTQY
- TRBV5-1 few ASSLGSSATYEQY
TRBD2 TRBV6-1 - ASCPGLAVNEQF
TRBD2 TRBV10-3 - AIGKGLAAPDTQY